This T cell receptor (beta chain) came from a study of shared clonotypes between healthy human individuals. Overall study results and limits: Only blood was sampled; tissue repertoires likely differ.

Worth noting for this clone: Its antigen is still unknown.

Germline V CDR1 and CDR2: ENHRY, SYGVKD. The CDR3 covers 15 residues. J gave up 6 bases and V 2 bases, and 7 bases lay outside the gene matches. The sequencing of unsorted PBMC DNA took place on ten immunoSEQ deep assay plates. As handled by the study authors: Filtering differed, since immunoSEQ gave only junction sequences and no quality scores. Here immunoSEQ multiplex PCR was the method, and the copy in TCRdb shows in-frame clones only, minus some. D and trimming were read from the DNA, whereas the V and J calls and clone size are those reported in that table. The sample holds about 460,000 clones, 60% to 80% seen once.

The sequenced sample was PBMCs. The receptor was isolated from a woman aged 40 to 49 in good health. Some clones in this sample may be carry-over from other donors' samples. The gene calls are TRBV10-3 and TRBJ2-7; TRBD1 matches at 10 bases. The CDR3 coding sequence is TGTGCCATCAGTGAGACCCGGGACAGGGGAGGCGAGCAGTACTTC. Translated: CAISETRDRGGEQYF.